This entry features one T cell receptor beta chain sequence. Sequencing was performed with immunoSEQ multiplex PCR; in TCRdb, only in-frame clones are kept and a portion is missing. The sample lists 700,000 to 750,000 clones; approximately 85% were seen once. The data stem from a study of shared T cell receptors in the human thymus. The germline V gene has CDR1 SQVTM and CDR2 ANQGSEA. Trimming cost V 4 bases and J 5 bases, with 11 bases left between them. The CDR3 runs to 13 residues. These data are also associated with another study on human thymus T cells. That work adds: Surgeons resected thymus tissue during corrective heart surgery.

The TCR originated in a girl less than two years old with a congenital heart defect. This chain joins TRBV29-1 and TRBJ2-2; tentative D call: TRBD1 (5 bases). Material for sequencing was thymocytes. The CDR3 DNA sequence: TGCAGCGTTGGTGGCAGGGTAACCGGGGAGCTGTTTTTT. Translated, it gives CSVGGRVTGELFF.